Given below is one T cell receptor beta chain in context. TCR sequencing used cDNA made by reverse transcription of extracted RNA. Profiled with immunoSEQ multiplex PCR; TCRdb holds only in-frame clones, not every one. The sample lists 150,000 to 200,000 clones; 50% to 70% were seen once. The source of the sample is a study of CD8+ T cells in alopecia areata. Germline CDR1 is SGHTA and CDR2 is FQGNSA. The length of the CDR3 is 16 residues. Trimming stripped 1 base from V and 2 bases from J, with 13 bases between. Sample: CD4+ T cells sorted from blood, taken at week 0. The chain is built from TRBV7-2 and TRBJ2-3; D perhaps matches TRBD2 (5 bases). The sequence came from a human donor with alopecia areata. The CDR3 protein is CASSLEMQRTTDTQYF. The DNA for the CDR3 is TGTGCCAGCAGCTTAGAAATGCAGCGGACCACAGATACGCAGTATTTT.